The 27 T cell receptor beta chains presented below share a single source sample, sequenced in a study of T-cell reconstitution after alpha-beta-depleted transplantation in children (dated by TCRdb to 2015 to 2016). The sample's treatment or condition label, in plain terms: allogeneic hematopoietic cell transplantation with graft depleted of TCRalphabeta T cells and CD19 B cells. The library was generated by PCR. Sequenced using an Illumina HiSeq 2500. To normalize quantification of the TCRbeta repertoire, the TCR libraries were built with molecular barcoding that relied on unique molecular identifiers. Clones were called with MiXCR by TCRdb after fastp trimmed the public reads at Q25, and only in-frame beta chains were retained. A single entry per CDR3 protein holds the most common genes and DNA from its merged rows. The sample table shows 200,000 to 250,000 distinct CDR3 sequences, and about 11% are seen once. In total, the top ten clones hold roughly 28% of the sample.

The sample in question was PBMCs, obtained before TCRalphabeta/CD19-depleted stem cell transplant. Every receptor here comes from a child younger than two with acute myeloid leukemia, due to receive a stem cell transplant.

This clonotype was seen many times. This chain joins TRBV20-1 and TRBJ2-1; D assignment may be TRBD1 or TRBD2 (5 bases each). The CDR3 spans 14 residues. Trimming took off 3 bases at V and 0 bases at J, with 9 bases between the two ends. Germline assignment: CDR1 DFQATT and CDR2 SNEGSKA (reference sequence). The CDR3 nucleotides read TGCAGTGCTAGTCACGGGACCTCCTACAATGAGCAGTTCTTC. Its translation: CSASHGTSYNEQFF.

This clonotype was observed a handful of times. The chain uses TRBV6-5 and TRBJ1-1, with a tentative D call TRBD1 (5 bases). Deletions cut 0 bases from V and 1 base from J, with 6 bases between. This CDR3 region has 14 residues. The germline CDR1 and CDR2 sequences are MNHEY and SVGAGI. Here the CDR3 reads CASSYSQENTEAFF. For the CDR3, the DNA is TGTGCCAGCAGTTACTCACAGGAGAACACTGAAGCTTTCTTT.

At least ten counts were recorded for this clonotype. This chain joins TRBV5-5 and TRBJ1-2; 8 bases are shared with TRBD1. Losses at the gene ends were 5 bases for V and 3 bases for J; bases not matched to a gene: 3. CDR1 SGHKS and CDR2 YYEKEE come from the germline V gene (reference sequence). The CDR3 has 13 residues. The CDR3 region has the DNA TGTGCCAGCAGACCGACAGGGGACTATGGCTACACCTTC. Translated, it gives CASRPTGDYGYTF.

This clonotype was counted ten times or more. The chain has TRBV7-9 and TRBJ2-1, with 10 positions matching TRBD2. Trimming removed 5 bases from V and 9 bases from J; junction bases left unmatched: 7. Germline assignment: CDR1 SEHNR and CDR2 FQNEAQ (reference sequence). CDR3 length: 14 residues. The CDR3 DNA follows: TGTGCCAGCAGCCGGCTAGCGGGGGTAGTTGAGCAGTTCTTC. This sequence encodes CASSRLAGVVEQFF.

This clonotype has a count of ten or more. The V call is TRBV5-6, the J call TRBJ2-1; 9 positions agree with TRBD2. Germline CDR1 and CDR2: SGHDT and YYEEEE. This CDR3 region has 16 residues. The J segment lost 5 bases and the V segment lost 4 bases, leaving 10 bases of the junction unmatched. CDR3 bases: TGTGCCAGCAGCAACCCCGGTCCTAGCGGGGACAATGAGCAGTTCTTC. Protein product: CASSNPGPSGDNEQFF.

This clonotype was seen many times. This chain links TRBV7-7 with TRBJ2-1, with a tentative D call TRBD2 (6 bases). This CDR3 has 15 residues. CDR1 and CDR2 from the germline V gene are SSHAT and FNYEAQ (reference sequence). V was trimmed by 1 base and J by 8 bases, leaving 15 bases between them. This chain's CDR3 is CASSLGLDGGDEQFF. Written as DNA, the CDR3 is TGTGCCAGCAGCTTAGGACTAGACGGAGGTGATGAGCAGTTCTTC.

This clonotype was seen ten or more times. The CDR3 DNA reads TGTGCCAGCAGCGCTGGGGACAGTTTAGCTCAGCCCCAGCATTTT. This translates into CASSAGDSLAQPQHF. The gene calls are TRBV11-2 and TRBJ1-5, with 7 nucleotides matching TRBD1. V was pared by 5 bases and J by 6 bases, with 10 bases of the junction left unmatched. The germline CDR1 and CDR2 sequences are SGHAT and FQNNGV. The CDR3 has 15 amino acids.

This clonotype was found many times. V gene TRBV10-3 combines with J gene TRBJ2-2, with 11 bases identical to TRBD2. CDR1 and CDR2 from the germline V gene are ENHRY and SYGVKD. The junction had 17 bases not matched to a gene; V was cut back by 8 bases and J by 6 bases. This CDR3 spans 18 amino acids. CDR3 residues: CAIGQTSGINTYAGELFF. As DNA, the CDR3 is TGTGCCATCGGTCAGACTAGCGGGATTAACACTTACGCCGGGGAGCTGTTTTTT.

There are many counts of this clonotype. V is TRBV6-2 or TRBV6-3 and J is TRBJ2-2; no definite D call. CDR3 length: 15 amino acids. Germline V gene data show CDR1 as MNHEY and CDR2 as SVGEGT. V gave up 2 bases and J gave up 0 bases, with 7 bases separating them. The CDR3 is CASSYGVTNTGELFF. DNA of the CDR3: TGTGCCAGCAGTTACGGGGTAACGAACACCGGGGAGCTGTTTTTT.

This clonotype was seen repeatedly, ten times or more. V and J are TRBV3-1 and TRBJ2-4; TRBD2 aligns across 10 bases. With 0 bases clipped from V and 1 base from J, the junction kept 9 bases outside the gene matches. CDR3 length: 19 residues. Germline CDR1 LGHDT, CDR2 YNNKEL (reference sequence). In DNA form, the CDR3 reads TGTGCCAGCAGCCAAGATCACAGCGGGAGGGCCAATGCCAAAAACATTCAGTACTTC. It translates to CASSQDHSGRANAKNIQYF.

This clonotype occurred many times. J is TRBJ2-7 and V is TRBV27; no clear D gene. There are 11 residues in the CDR3. Trimming stripped 5 bases from V and 3 bases from J, with 5 bases between. Germline CDR1 and CDR2: MNHEY and SMNVEV (reference sequence). The CDR3 spells CASSHYYEQYF. The CDR3 DNA follows: TGTGCCAGCAGTCATTACTACGAGCAGTACTTC.

This clonotype was seen at least ten times. The chain links TRBV20-1 to TRBJ2-7; 7 bases line up with TRBD2. The CDR3 contains 17 residues. V was clipped by 6 bases and J by 4 bases; unmatched bases: 21. Germline V CDR1 and CDR2: DFQATT, SNEGSKA (reference sequence). This CDR3 is CSAQSASGNSVVYEQYF. The CDR3 nucleotides read TGCAGTGCCCAGAGTGCGAGCGGGAATTCAGTGGTTTACGAGCAGTACTTC.

Points on this clonotype: It may be a read error: a sequence one base away is much more abundant. Since the CDR3 does not end with the conserved phenylalanine or tryptophan, this likely comes from a read error. The chain recombines TRBV5-1 with TRBJ2-7; 10 bases fit TRBD2. Trimming removed 3 bases from V and 0 bases from J; junction bases left unmatched: 6. Germline V lookup: CDR1 SGHRS, CDR2 YFSETQ. The CDR3 consists of 16 residues. As DNA, the CDR3 is TGCGCCAGCAGCTCCTCCGGGACTAGCGCCTCCTACGAGCAGTACTGC. This translates into CASSSSGTSASYEQYC.

This clonotype was seen ten or more times. The chain's CDR3 is CASSLVASGQETQYF. CDR3 DNA sequence: TGTGCCAGCAGCTTAGTGGCTAGCGGACAAGAGACCCAGTACTTC. The chain uses TRBV7-2 and TRBJ2-5; TRBD2 matches 7 bases. Losses at the gene ends were 1 base for V and 2 bases for J; bases not matched to a gene: 4. Germline CDR1 reads SGHTA; CDR2 reads FQGNSA. This CDR3 has 15 residues.

This clonotype was observed many times. The chain recombines TRBV12-3 or TRBV12-4 with TRBJ1-5, with D possibly TRBD1 on 6 matching bases. The CDR3 runs to 16 residues. V shed 3 bases and J shed 1 base, with 13 bases lying between them. Here the CDR3 reads CASSFSGVSSNQPQHF. DNA for the CDR3: TGTGCCAGCAGTTTCTCAGGGGTCTCCAGCAATCAGCCCCAGCATTTT.

This clonotype was recorded at least ten times. This chain links TRBV14 with TRBJ2-7; D remains ambiguous. V shed 3 bases and J shed 2 bases, with 5 bases lying between them. Per the germline V gene, CDR1 is SGHDN and CDR2 is FVKESK. The CDR3 is made up of 12 amino acids. CDR3 coding DNA: TGTGCCAGCAGCCATTATCCCTACGAGCAGTACTTC. It specifies CASSHYPYEQYF.

Worth noting for this clonotype: A read error may be the cause here, since a much bigger clone is one base away. This chain uses TRBV4-1 with TRBJ1-2; tentatively, D is TRBD1 (5 bases). Germline values: CDR1 MGHRA, CDR2 YSYEKL. This CDR3 contains 14 residues. Trimming stripped 3 bases from V and 8 bases from J, with 16 bases between. The CDR3 DNA reads as TGCGCCAGCAGCCATAGAACAGGCTCAGGGGGCTACACCTTC. It yields the protein CASSHRTGSGGYTF.

This clonotype was seen repeatedly, ten times or more. The V and J genes are TRBV5-5 and TRBJ2-5; D is ambiguous. Trimming stripped 4 bases from V and 1 base from J, with 14 bases between. The CDR3 consists of 15 residues. Germline CDR1 is SGHKS and CDR2 is YYEKEE (reference sequence). The chain's CDR3 is CASSRYLDRQETQYF. The DNA of the CDR3 is TGTGCCAGCAGCCGTTATTTGGACCGCCAAGAGACCCAGTACTTC.

This clonotype was recorded many times. The gene calls are TRBV20-1 and TRBJ2-1; D perhaps matches TRBD1 (6 bases). Germline CDR1 DFQATT, CDR2 SNEGSKA (reference sequence). The CDR3 contains 15 residues. V shed 1 base and J shed 0 bases, with 10 bases lying between them. CDR3 DNA: TGCAGTGCTAGAGGCACAGGGAGCTCCTACAATGAGCAGTTCTTC. This codes for CSARGTGSSYNEQFF.

This clonotype was recorded many times. V is TRBV29-1 and J is TRBJ2-2, with a possible D match to TRBD1 (6 bases). CDR1 is SQVTM, CDR2 ANQGSEA, per germline. The V and J ends lost 4 bases and 6 bases respectively, with 12 bases between them. This CDR3 has 13 residues. CDR3 nucleotide sequence: TGCAGCGTTGTGGCAGGGGCGGCCGGGGAGCTGTTTTTT. It encodes CSVVAGAAGELFF.

This clonotype has at least ten counts. The rearrangement uses TRBV5-4 and TRBJ2-2; 10 bases map to TRBD2. The CDR3 sequence is 16 residues long. From germline, CDR1 is SGHNT and CDR2 YYREEE (reference sequence). Trimming cost V 4 bases and J 1 base; bases outside gene matches: 4. The CDR3 protein is CASSPRTSGNTGELFF. The CDR3 DNA reads as TGTGCCAGCAGCCCCAGGACTAGCGGGAACACCGGGGAGCTGTTTTTT.

The table lists this clonotype with many counts. The chain carries TRBV4-2 and TRBJ2-7; D is possibly TRBD1 (6 bases). The germline CDR1 and CDR2 sequences are LGHNA and YNFKEQ. Trimming left V 4 bases short and J 2 bases short, with 12 bases between. The CDR3 contains 14 residues. The CDR3 spells CASSPLRDTYEQYF. The CDR3 DNA follows: TGTGCCAGCAGCCCCCTCCGGGACACCTACGAGCAGTACTTC.

This clonotype appeared many times. The V call is TRBV12-3 or TRBV12-4, the J call TRBJ2-3; no firm D call. The ends were cut back, 1 base at V and 9 bases at J, with 5 bases in the middle. CDR3 length equals 11 residues. The CDR3 DNA follows: TGTGCCAGCAGTTTAGGCCCGACGCAGTATTTT. Amino acids: CASSLGPTQYF.

This clonotype was observed many times. V gene TRBV12-3 or TRBV12-4 combines with J gene TRBJ2-3, with 7 nucleotides matching TRBD2. After removal of 8 bases from V and 2 bases from J, the junction contained 22 bases not matched to a gene. The CDR3 covers 19 residues. The CDR3 protein is CASALRGASGLGFTDTQYF. For the CDR3, the DNA is TGTGCCAGCGCCTTGAGAGGAGCTAGCGGACTCGGGTTCACAGATACGCAGTATTTT.

This clonotype appeared many times. This sequence joins TRBV20-1 and TRBJ1-1; D may be TRBD1 (6 bases). This CDR3 has 13 residues. Germline loops: CDR1 DFQATT, CDR2 SNEGSKA (reference sequence). V dropped 0 bases and J dropped 2 bases, with 7 bases sitting between them. CDR3 region: CSARDGTNTEAFF. As DNA, the CDR3 is TGCAGTGCTAGAGATGGGACAAACACTGAAGCTTTCTTT.

On this clonotype: One base away lies a much larger clone, so this may be a sequencing read error. The CDR3 region has the DNA TGTGCCAGCTCAGCAGGGGGCTCTGGAAACACCATATCTTTT. Amino acids: CASSAGGSGNTISF. The chain uses TRBV18 and TRBJ1-3; 8 bases match TRBD1. CDR3 length: 14 residues. Germline V gene data show CDR1 as KGHSH and CDR2 as LQKENI.

In its sample, this clonotype was seen many times. The rearrangement links TRBV9 to TRBJ2-5; possibly TRBD2 for D (6 bases). Trimming took 4 bases from V and 4 from J, leaving 11 bases between them. The CDR3 consists of 13 residues. Germline-derived CDR1 and CDR2 are SGDLS and YYNGEE. The CDR3 reads CASSSWGGETQYF. In DNA form, the CDR3 reads TGTGCCAGCAGCTCATGGGGAGGAGAGACCCAGTACTTC.